This entry is about one T cell receptor (beta chain). There are a few counts of this clonotype. Its target antigen remains unknown. The input lacks base qualities; no much larger clone sits a single base away. These data originate in a study of blood T cells in healthy people across ages (dated by TCRdb to the mid-2010s). Some background on the complete study: In model experiments, roughly one uniquely barcoded TCR beta cDNA molecule per two T cells was captured by template switching. The donors were divided into four age groups: young (average approximately 15 years), middle-aged (around 41), aged (about 56) and long-lived (approximately 74). Age-related changes in TCR beta repertoire diversity were measured in the study by deep sequencing normalized with unique cDNA molecular identifiers. The study analyzed two additional independent replicas of 1 million unique cDNA reads from the same blood draw for two donors, one aged 18 to 30 and one aged 80 or older. Study-wide findings and limitations: Compared with the aged group, the long-lived group had more naive CD4+ T cells, fewer expanded clones and increased TCR diversity, a pattern suggesting age selection. As age increased, observed TCR beta diversity per million T cells dropped in a roughly linear way, and a significant reduction was already evident by age around 41. Bulk unsorted PBMC profiling prevented conclusive comparison of naive and antigen-experienced compartments. Observed TCR beta diversity correlated strongly with the percentage of naive T cells measured by flow cytometry. Estimates of total diversity based on one million sequenced T cells were regarded as lower bounds and as underestimates. Donor CMV infection status was unknown, potentially confounding age-related changes in expanded clonotypes.

Trimming takes 7 bases from V and 5 bases from J, and the germline ends sit 17 bases apart. Reading the germline V gene gives CDR1 MNHEY and CDR2 SVGAGI. Including the terminal cysteine and phenylalanine, the CDR3 comprises 14 residues. The DNA shown is the 42-base CDR3, in frame from base 1. Systemically healthy Caucasian individuals from Russia, around 38 in total and aged roughly 6 to 100 years, were included as donors. Approximately 9.3 milliliters of peripheral blood were collected from each donor into EDTA-treated Vacutainer tubes. Ficoll-Paque density-gradient centrifugation was used to isolate PBMCs, with at least 6.5 million obtained per sample. Trizol reagent was used to extract total RNA from PBMCs, with at least 5.5 micrograms per sample. For every donor, an aliquot of PBMCs went through flow cytometry to measure the percentages of naive CD45RAhigh/CD27high T cells. Libraries came from 5' RACE. The run used an Illumina HiSeq 2500. A second PCR of roughly 7 to 11 cycles was performed with a sample-barcoded 5' primer and a J-beta primer mix. A unique molecular identifier was introduced onto each TCR beta cDNA molecule by a template-switch 5' adaptor carrying 12 random nucleotides. Each sample yielded at least 2.5 million CDR3-containing paired-end reads. First-strand cDNA synthesis was performed from all RNA using the Mint cDNA synthesis kit, with priming by a TRBC-specific oligonucleotide. Following uracil-DNA glycosylase treatment, a first 18-cycle PCR with universal primers M1SS and BC2_uni_R was performed on all cDNA. In the source study's methods: For normalization, 1 million high-quality reads, each with a distinct molecular identifier, were randomly selected from each sample. Reads sharing molecular identifiers were discarded rather than binned into consensus sequences. MiTCR, with a Q25 quality threshold and the strictest error-elimination algorithm, was used for CDR3 identification, clonotype clustering and error correction. Lower-bound total TCR beta diversity was estimated with a nonparametric unseen species model using Euler transformation. The public sequencing data were trimmed at Q25 with fastp and processed into clonotypes with MiXCR by TCRdb, which kept only in-frame beta chains. Rows are combined by CDR3 protein, so each entry shows the most common genes and DNA. Clone size and V and J calls follow TCRdb, not the original study. The sample table records roughly 1,000,000 distinct CDR3 sequences; around 27% of these occur just once. Less than 0.85% of the sample is held by the ten biggest clonotypes.

A further study also used this sample, focusing on T cells of mothers and their children. Drawing on the second study: Nine systemically healthy Caucasian individuals, comprising three mothers and their six children, were included as donors. cDNA synthesis consumed the entire amount of extracted RNA, loaded at around 1.5 ug RNA in each 15 ul reaction. In the second PCR, sample barcodes and 2-4 random nucleotides were introduced via the M1S primer. Over 9.5 million TCR beta CDR3 reads were obtained for each mother, and 2.5 million to 3 million reads were obtained for each child. In both related and unrelated pairs, thymic selection shapes the output of TCR recombination in a similar way, with inherited differences having only a minor effect. Normalized repertoire overlap was always found to be slightly, but never significantly, higher in related mother-child pairs than in unrelated mother-child pairs. Persistent microchimeric T cell clones were not detected, at a sensitivity of about 100 clones per million clonotypes. In the study, deep NGS was used to compare the TCR beta repertoires of mothers and children, and features distinguishing related mother-child pairs from unrelated individuals were sought. On average, the children were roughly 10 +/- 4 years old, while the mothers were roughly 40 +/- 4 years old. After adapter ligation was performed with NEBNext reagents, the libraries were sequenced on an Illumina HiSeq 2000 with 100+100 nt paired-end reads. To avoid cross-contamination, the mother libraries and the child libraries were prepared a month apart and sequenced in separate runs. Each donor had between about 500,000 and 2,300,000 distinct TCR beta clonotypes identified. Naive TCR beta clonotypes were estimated from low-frequency clonotypes matched to each donor's FACS-determined naive share, without sorting.

Rearrangement joined TRBV6-5 to TRBJ2-5; the D gene is possibly TRBD2, with 5 bases matching. This TCR was recovered from a girl aged 2-10 years in good health. Sequencing was performed on blood. The CDR3 here reads CASKASDSQETQYF. The nucleotides read TGTGCCAGCAAAGCTTCGGACTCCCAGGAGACCCAGTACTTC.